Below, 10 T cell receptor beta chains from the same sample are listed, as sequenced in a study of beta chain features in type 1 diabetes. Expressed TCRB transcripts got sequenced, as all isolated RNA was reverse transcribed. TCRdb's copy holds only in-frame clones and misses some; the assay was immunoSEQ multiplex PCR. The data contain 350,000 to 400,000 clones, about 14% of them singletons. The sequenced material came from naive CD4+ T cells from blood. These receptors were obtained from a woman in her late teens or twenties in good health.

The chain combines TRBV28 with TRBJ1-1; 9 bases are a match to TRBD1. Trimming took 6 bases from V and 6 from J; bases not matched to a gene: 11. This CDR3 region has 15 residues. CDR1 and CDR2 from the germline V gene are MDHEN and SYDVKM. The CDR3 DNA follows: TGTGCCAGCAGCAATCTCGGACAGGGGCTGGCTGAAGCTTTCTTT. Translation gives CASSNLGQGLAEAFF.

The V and J genes are TRBV29-1 and TRBJ2-7; TRBD2 might be the D (5 bases). This CDR3 has 10 residues. Trimming stripped 2 bases from V and 9 bases from J, with 8 bases between. The V gene's germline CDR1 is SQVTM and CDR2 ANQGSEA. CDR3 nucleotides: TGCAGCGTTGAATGGGCGGGGCAGTACTTC. Protein: CSVEWAGQYF.

The chain uses TRBV7-2 and TRBJ1-2; D call uncertain. From germline, CDR1 is SGHTA and CDR2 FQGNSA. The CDR3 consists of 14 residues. Trimming stripped 5 bases from V and 3 bases from J, with 13 bases between. The CDR3: CASSAPQPYYGYTF. The DNA of the CDR3 is TGTGCCAGCAGCGCCCCACAGCCCTACTATGGCTACACCTTC.

The chain couples TRBV30 to TRBJ2-3; D is unresolved. The CDR3 is 14 amino acids. The germline gives CDR1 GTSNPN, CDR2 SVGIG (reference sequence). Trimming shortened V by 2 bases and J by 4 bases, and 13 bases separated the two germline ends. The CDR3 loop is CAWSLTSSADTQYF. CDR3 in DNA: TGTGCCTGGAGTCTGACTTCGAGCGCAGATACGCAGTATTTT. Full variable domain (missing parts from reference TRBV30 and TRBJ2-3): SQTIHQWPATLVQPVGSPLSLECTVEGTSNPNLYWYRQAAGRGLQLLFYSVGIGQISSEVPQNLSASRPQDRQFILSSKKLLLSDSGFYLCAWSLTSSADTQYFGPGTRLTVL.

This clone was counted between two and nine times. The chain combines TRBV30 with TRBJ1-2; 8 nucleotides agree with TRBD1. In germline, CDR1 is GTSNPN, CDR2 SVGIG (reference sequence). The CDR3 is made up of 14 amino acids. V shed 3 bases, J shed 6 bases, and the junction held 9 bases outside the gene matches. CDR3 sequence reads: CAWRTAGGGHGYTF. CDR3 nucleotide sequence: TGTGCCTGGAGGACGGCAGGGGGCGGCCATGGCTACACCTTC.

This chain uses TRBV7-3 with TRBJ1-2; 7 bases are a match to TRBD1. CDR3 size: 13 residues. Unmatched junction bases numbered 6, after V lost 5 bases and J lost 6 bases. The germline V gene encodes CDR1 SGHTA and CDR2 FQGTGA. This chain's CDR3 is CASSPGQTHGYTF. The CDR3 DNA reads as TGTGCCAGCAGCCCGGGACAGACCCATGGCTACACCTTC.

The rearrangement joins TRBV5-4 to TRBJ2-7; 10 bases agree with TRBD1. V lost 3 bases, J lost 4 bases, and 4 bases stayed unmatched. This CDR3 comprises 14 residues. From germline, CDR1 is SGHNT and CDR2 YYREEE (reference sequence). Here the CDR3 DNA reads TGTGCCAGCAGCTCCGGGACAGGGGTATACGAGCAGTACTTC. Translated: CASSSGTGVYEQYF.

The gene calls are TRBV5-1 and TRBJ1-5, with D possibly TRBD1 on 6 matching bases. The germline V and J ends were trimmed by 4 bases and 4 bases, with 18 bases remaining between them. Germline V gives CDR1 SGHRS, CDR2 YFSETQ. This CDR3 contains 16 residues. This CDR3 reads CASSPDPQGPNQPQHF. CDR3 nucleotide sequence: TGCGCCAGCAGCCCGGATCCACAGGGACCAAATCAGCCCCAGCATTTT.

The chain joins TRBV7-8 to TRBJ1-5; D is unresolved. Per germline, CDR1 SGHVS and CDR2 FQNEAQ. This CDR3 has 13 amino acids. The V end lost 2 bases, the J end lost 6 bases, and 8 bases lay between the germline ends. The CDR3 protein is CASSLYTGQPQHF. The CDR3 DNA reads as TGTGCCAGCAGCTTATACACGGGTCAGCCCCAGCATTTT.

The CDR3 DNA follows: TGCAGCGTTGGAGAGGTCGCGGATACGCAGTATTTT. This codes for CSVGEVADTQYF. The V and J genes are TRBV29-1 and TRBJ2-3; D is ambiguous. Trimming took off 4 bases at V and 6 bases at J, with 11 bases between the two ends. Germline loops: CDR1 SQVTM, CDR2 ANQGSEA. The CDR3 has 12 amino acids.